This T cell receptor beta chain was observed in a study of CD8 T cells in ankylosing spondylitis listed by TCRdb under 2017. Broadly, across the study: T cell receptor beta repertoires were profiled in healthy donors and ankylosing spondylitis patients so that disease-linked TCR variants could be found. Peripheral blood samples were taken, and synovial fluid was additionally collected from ankylosing spondylitis patients. In total, the full study cohort was made up of some 110 healthy donors and more than 20 ankylosing spondylitis patients. Overall study results and their limits: In peripheral blood, the disease-linked clones were found at relatively low frequencies and had a CD8+ phenotype. A TCR beta motif of several highly homologous amino acid variants appeared characteristic of blood from ankylosing spondylitis patients. The disease-linked clones were reported to be significantly enriched in matched synovial fluid samples from ankylosing spondylitis patients. Some TCR beta motif variants had previously been reported in synovial fluid and blood of reactive arthritis patients, which suggested common disease-initiation mechanisms.

For this clonotype: The target of this receptor is not known. It has no much larger one-base neighbor in the sample; base qualities were not kept.

The CDR3 spans 15 residues, from the cysteine through the phenylalanine. The kept DNA is CDR3 alone, 45 bases in frame from the first base. Based on the germline V gene, the CDR1 and CDR2 sequences are ENHRY and SYGVKD. A distance of 12 bases separates the germline ends of V and J, which lose 0 bases and 3 bases respectively. The instrument given in TCRdb is Illumina HiSeq 2500. Quantitative 5'-RACE with molecular barcodes was used to prepare TCR beta libraries. The paper's processing steps were these. A new computational method based on a probabilistic model of VDJ rearrangement was used to identify disease-linked TCR variants. TCRdb reran the public reads through fastp at Q25 and MiXCR, keeping productive beta chains. Each CDR3 protein appears once, grouped with its most common genes and DNA. The V and J calls follow TCRdb's processing rather than the paper's. The sample table holds approximately 350,000 distinct CDR3 sequences, of which about 20% were seen once. The ten largest clonotypes hold 10% to 15% of the sample.

The chain was built from TRBV10-3 and TRBJ2-7; the D gene is unclear. What was sequenced was blood, either unsorted or a sorted T cell fraction (not recorded which). The clonotype comes from a male donor with ankylosing spondylitis or in good health (not recorded which). The CDR3 protein is CAISESGGVSYEQYF. The DNA sequence is given as TGTGCCATCAGTGAGTCTGGCGGAGTTAGCTACGAGCAGTACTTC.